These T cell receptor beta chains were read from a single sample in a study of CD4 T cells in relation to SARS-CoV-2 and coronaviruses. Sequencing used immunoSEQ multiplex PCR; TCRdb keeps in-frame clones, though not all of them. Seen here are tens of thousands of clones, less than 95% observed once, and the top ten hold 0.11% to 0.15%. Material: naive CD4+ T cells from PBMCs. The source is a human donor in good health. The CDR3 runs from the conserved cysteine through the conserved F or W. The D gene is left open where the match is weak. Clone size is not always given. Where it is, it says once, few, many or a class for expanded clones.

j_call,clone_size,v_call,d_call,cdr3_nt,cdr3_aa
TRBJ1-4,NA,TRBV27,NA,TGTGCCAGCAGTTTATCCCCCATGGGGGGGCTGAATGAAAAACTGTTTTTT,CASSLSPMGGLNEKLFF
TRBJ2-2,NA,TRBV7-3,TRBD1,TGTGCCAGCAGCTTGGCAGGGGGCTCCACCGGGGAGCTGTTTTTT,CASSLAGGSTGELFF
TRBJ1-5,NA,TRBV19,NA,TGTGCCAGCTCCCCCACGGGAGCTAGGAATCAGCCCCAGCATTTT,CASSPTGARNQPQHF
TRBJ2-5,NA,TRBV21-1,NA,TGTGCCAGCAGCAAAAGGGGGGGAAGGGGAGAGACCCAGTACTTC,CASSKRGGRGETQYF
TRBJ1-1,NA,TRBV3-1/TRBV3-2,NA,TGTGCCAGCAGCCAAGGTTCGGGGGAAGCTTTCTTT,CASSQGSGEAFF
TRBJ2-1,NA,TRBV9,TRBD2,TGTGCCAGCAGCCTTGGACTAGCGGGGGACTCCTACAATGAGCAGTTCTTC,CASSLGLAGDSYNEQFF
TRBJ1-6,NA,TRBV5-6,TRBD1,TGTGCCAGCAGCGCGACAGGGACTCTCTGGGGTTCACCCCTCCACTTT,CASSATGTLWGSPLHF
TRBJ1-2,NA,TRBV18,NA,TGTGCCAGCTCACCACAACAGACGTTCGGTGGCTACACCTTC,CASSPQQTFGGYTF
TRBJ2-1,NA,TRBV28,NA,TGTGCCAGCGCACTGACCGCCCGTTCACAATTCTTC,CASALTARSQFF
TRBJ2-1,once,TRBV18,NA,TGTGCCAGCTCACCACACCCTGAGATCGATCAGTTCTTC,CASSPHPEIDQFF
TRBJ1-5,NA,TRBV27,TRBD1,TGTGCCACCGGAGGGTCAGGACAGGGCAATCAGCCCCAGCATTTT,CATGGSGQGNQPQHF